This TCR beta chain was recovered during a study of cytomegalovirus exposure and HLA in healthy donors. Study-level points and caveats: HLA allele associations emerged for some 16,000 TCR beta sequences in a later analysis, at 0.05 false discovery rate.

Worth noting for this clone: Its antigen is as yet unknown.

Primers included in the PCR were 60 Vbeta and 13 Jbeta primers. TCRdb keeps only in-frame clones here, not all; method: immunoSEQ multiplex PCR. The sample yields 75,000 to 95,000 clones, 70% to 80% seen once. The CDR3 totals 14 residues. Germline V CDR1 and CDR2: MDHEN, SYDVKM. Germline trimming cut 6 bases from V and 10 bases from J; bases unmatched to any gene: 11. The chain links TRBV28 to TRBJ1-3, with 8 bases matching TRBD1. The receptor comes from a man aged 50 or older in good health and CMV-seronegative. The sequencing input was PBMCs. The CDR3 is CASSSTGEGGTIYF. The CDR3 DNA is TGTGCCAGCAGCTCGACAGGGGAAGGTGGGACCATATATTTT.